Given below is one T cell receptor (beta chain) in context. PCR used 60 Vbeta primers and 13 Jbeta primers. Data came from immunoSEQ multiplex PCR; TCRdb stores just in-frame clones and leaves some out. The profile shows roughly 150,000 clones, approximately 80% of them singletons. These data belong to a study of cytomegalovirus exposure and HLA in healthy donors. After removal of 4 bases from V and 6 bases from J, the junction contained 5 bases not matched to a gene. CDR3 size: 14 residues. CDR1 is SGHRS and CDR2 is YFSETQ in the germline V gene. V is TRBV5-1 and J is TRBJ2-7; 12 nucleotides align to TRBD2. The clonotype was recovered from a woman aged 35 to 49 in good health and CMV-seronegative. The sample comprised PBMCs. The CDR3 DNA sequence: TGCGCCAGCAGCCTGACTAGCGGGAGTGGCGAGCAGTACTTC. Translated: CASSLTSGSGEQYF.